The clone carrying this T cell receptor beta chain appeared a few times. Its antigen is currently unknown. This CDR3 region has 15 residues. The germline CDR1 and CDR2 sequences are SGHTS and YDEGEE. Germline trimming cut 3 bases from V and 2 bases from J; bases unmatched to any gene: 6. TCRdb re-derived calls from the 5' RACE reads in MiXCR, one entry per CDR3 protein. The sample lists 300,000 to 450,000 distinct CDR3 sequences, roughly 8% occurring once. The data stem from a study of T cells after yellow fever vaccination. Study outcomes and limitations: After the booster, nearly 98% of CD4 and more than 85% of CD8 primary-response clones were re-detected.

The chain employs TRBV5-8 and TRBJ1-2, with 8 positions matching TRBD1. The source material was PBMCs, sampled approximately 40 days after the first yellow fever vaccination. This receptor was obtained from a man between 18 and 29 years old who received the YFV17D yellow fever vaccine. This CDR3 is CASSWGDRPNYGYTF. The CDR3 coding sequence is TGTGCCAGCAGCTGGGGGGACAGGCCAAACTATGGCTACACCTTC.